The rows below give T cell receptor beta chains drawn from one sample of a study of CD8 T cells in Susac syndrome. Via MiXCR, TCRdb re-called the immunoSEQ multiplex PCR reads, giving one row per CDR3 protein. The table has under 200,000 distinct CDR3 sequences, 85% to 95% seen once; the top ten hold 0.1% to 0.12%. Sequenced: CD4+ T cells from PBMCs. These receptor sequences come from a human donor in good health. Both conserved end residues are part of each CDR3. The D gene is left open where the match is weak. Some rows mark clone size as missing; the rest say once, few, many or name a class of expanded clone.

j_call clone_size d_call v_call cdr3_nt cdr3_aa
TRBJ1-2 . . TRBV25-1 TGTGCCAGCGGAAACCTGGCCTATGGCTACACCTTC CASGNLAYGYTF
TRBJ2-5 . . TRBV4-1 TGCGCCAGCAGCCAAGAGGGTAACGGCCAAGAGACCCAGTACTTC CASSQEGNGQETQYF
TRBJ1-2 . . TRBV7-9 TGTGCCAGCACCCCCCGAGGGGGCTATGGCTACACCTTC CASTPRGGYGYTF
TRBJ1-6 . . TRBV2 TGTGCCAGCAGTGAAGCCGGGACGATTAATTCACCCCTCCACTTT CASSEAGTINSPLHF
TRBJ1-3 . TRBD1 TRBV7-9 TGTGCCAGCAGCCCAGACAGGGGGCGGACTGGAAACACCATATATTTT CASSPDRGRTGNTIYF
TRBJ2-1 . . TRBV6-1 TGTGCCAGCGGGGTACGGGGTCGGGATGAGCAGTTCTTC CASGVRGRDEQFF
TRBJ2-3 . . TRBV7-8 TGTGCCAGCAGCTTAGCGATCCTAGTTGGGTCCACAGATACGCAGTATTTT CASSLAILVGSTDTQYF
TRBJ2-6 once . TRBV29-1 TGCAGCGTTCACTCTGGGGCCAACGTCCTGACTTTC CSVHSGANVLTF
TRBJ2-4 . TRBD2 TRBV6-2/TRBV6-3 TGTGCCAGCACCCTCGGGGGGGCCGGCAAAAACATTCAGTACTTC CASTLGGAGKNIQYF
TRBJ2-1 . . TRBV4-1 TGCGCCAGCAGCCAAGGGATGTACAATGAGCAGTTCTTC CASSQGMYNEQFF
TRBJ2-5 . . TRBV7-8 TGTGCCAGCAGCTCCAGGGAGTGGACCCAGTACTTC CASSSREWTQYF
TRBJ2-7 . . TRBV5-4 TGTGCCAGCAGCTCCGCACTTTCAAGCTACGGGGGGCTGAGCTCCTACGAGCAGTACTTC CASSSALSSYGGLSSYEQYF
TRBJ2-3 . . TRBV29-1 TGCAGCGTTGGGTGGGGCAATACAGATACGCAGTATTTT CSVGWGNTDTQYF
TRBJ1-5 . . TRBV9 TGTGCCAGCAGCGCGACAGGCCTAGCTCATCCTAATCAGCCCCAGCATTTT CASSATGLAHPNQPQHF
TRBJ2-1 . . TRBV19 TGTGCCAGTAGTATAGGTCTCAACGACCATGAGCAGTTCTTC CASSIGLNDHEQFF
TRBJ1-1 few TRBD1 TRBV7-2 TGTGCCAGCAGCCCCCCCACAGGGGGTGCCACTGAAGCTTTCTTT CASSPPTGGATEAFF